This T cell receptor (beta chain) is drawn from a study of T cells after yellow fever vaccination. Looking at the study overall: Libraries from low-cell-number fractions were prepared with the SMART-Seq v4 Ultra Low Input RNA kit. General observations from the study: Weaker overall, the secondary response nonetheless peaked faster (day 5 versus 15). Once the booster was given, most primary-vaccination clones reappeared, at approximately 97% for CD4 and 85% to 90% for CD8.

From the 5' RACE reads, TCRdb called clonotypes with MiXCR, one entry per CDR3 protein. This table has roughly 180,000 distinct CDR3 sequences, roughly 6.2% appearing once. The CDR3 length is 11 residues. CDR1 is SEHNR, CDR2 FQNEAQ, per germline (reference sequence). V was cut by 4 bases and J by 6 bases, with 6 bases left in between. Many counts were recorded for this clonotype. The antigen remains unidentified. The sample here was CD4+ T cells sorted from PBMCs, taken on the day of the first yellow fever vaccination. This TCR came from a man between 18 and 29 years old who received the YFV17D yellow fever vaccine. The chain is built from TRBV7-9 and TRBJ1-1, with unresolved D. CDR3 DNA: TGTGCCAGCAGCTATAACGCTGAAGCTTTCTTT. This encodes CASSYNAEAFF.